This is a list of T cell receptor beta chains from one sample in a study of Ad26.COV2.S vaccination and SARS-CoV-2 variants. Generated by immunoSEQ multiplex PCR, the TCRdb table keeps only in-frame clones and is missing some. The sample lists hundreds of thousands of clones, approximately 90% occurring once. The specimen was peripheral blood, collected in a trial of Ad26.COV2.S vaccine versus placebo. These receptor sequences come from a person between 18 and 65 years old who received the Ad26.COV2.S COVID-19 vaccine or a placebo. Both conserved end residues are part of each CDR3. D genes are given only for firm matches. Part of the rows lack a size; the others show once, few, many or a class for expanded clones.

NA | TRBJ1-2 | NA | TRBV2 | CASTPLGPYGYTF | TGTGCCAGCACCCCACTGGGGCCCTATGGCTACACCTTC
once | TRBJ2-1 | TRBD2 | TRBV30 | CAWSDGLAGVEFF | TGTGCCTGGAGTGACGGACTAGCGGGAGTGGAGTTCTTC
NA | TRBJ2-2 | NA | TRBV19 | CASSILTGNTGELFF | TGTGCCAGTAGTATCTTGACGGGGAACACCGGGGAGCTGTTTTTT
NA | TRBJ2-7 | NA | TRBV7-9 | CASSHPGRYEQYF | TGTGCCAGCAGCCACCCAGGCAGATACGAGCAGTACTTC
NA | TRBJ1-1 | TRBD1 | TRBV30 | CAWSYRGRTEAFF | TGTGCCTGGAGTTACAGGGGGAGGACTGAAGCTTTCTTT
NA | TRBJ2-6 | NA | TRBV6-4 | CASSEWGPSSGANVLTF | TGTGCCAGCAGTGAATGGGGGCCCAGCTCTGGGGCCAACGTCCTGACTTTC
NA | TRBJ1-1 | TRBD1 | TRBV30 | CAWSPLTGMNTEAFF | TGTGCCTGGAGTCCGTTGACAGGGATGAACACTGAAGCTTTCTTT
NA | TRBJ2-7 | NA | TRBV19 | CASSIDGVSYEQYF | TGTGCCAGTAGTATAGATGGGGTTTCCTACGAGCAGTACTTC
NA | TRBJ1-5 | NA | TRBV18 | CASSLDDHQPQHF | TGTGCCAGCTCTTTGGACGATCATCAGCCCCAGCATTTT
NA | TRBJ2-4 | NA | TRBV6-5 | CASSYGDAKNIQYF | TGTGCCAGCAGTTACGGGGACGCGAAAAACATTCAGTACTTC
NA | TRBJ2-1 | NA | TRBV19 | CASKTRAGLLSSYNEQFF | TGTGCCAGTAAGACGAGGGCAGGGCTGCTCAGCTCCTACAATGAGCAGTTCTTC
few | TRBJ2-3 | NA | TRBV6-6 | CASSYGQPAQYF | TGTGCCAGCAGTTACGGACAGCCAGCGCAGTATTTT
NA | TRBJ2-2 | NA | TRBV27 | CASSLNPTVGELFF | TGTGCCAGCAGTTTAAATCCTACGGTCGGGGAGCTGTTTTTT
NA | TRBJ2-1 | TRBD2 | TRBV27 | CASSQRLAGGPNNEQFF | TGTGCCAGCAGTCAGCGCCTAGCGGGAGGGCCAAACAATGAGCAGTTCTTC
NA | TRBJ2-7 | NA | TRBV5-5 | CASSQTTLREQYF | TGTGCCAGCAGCCAAACAACCCTGCGGGAGCAGTACTTC
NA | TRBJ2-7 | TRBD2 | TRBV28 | CASSLYGLAGEGEQYF | TGTGCCAGCAGTTTATATGGACTAGCGGGAGAGGGCGAGCAGTACTTC
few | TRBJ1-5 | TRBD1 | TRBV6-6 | CASSPRTGGAGNQPQHF | TGTGCCAGCAGTCCTCGGACAGGGGGCGCGGGCAATCAGCCCCAGCATTTT
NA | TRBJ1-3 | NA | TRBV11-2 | CASGPGSGNTIYF | TGTGCCAGCGGTCCTGGCTCTGGAAACACCATATATTTT
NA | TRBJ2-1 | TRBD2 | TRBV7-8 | CASSPGTSGREYNEQFF | TGTGCCAGCAGCCCCGGGACTAGCGGGAGAGAGTACAATGAGCAGTTCTTC
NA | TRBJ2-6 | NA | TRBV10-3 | CAISDSSGANVLTF | TGTGCCATCAGTGACAGTAGCGGGGCCAACGTCCTGACTTTC
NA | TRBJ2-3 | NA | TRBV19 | CASSIARGSGKRTDTQYF | TGTGCCAGTAGTATAGCTCGCGGAAGTGGGAAACGCACAGATACGCAGTATTTT
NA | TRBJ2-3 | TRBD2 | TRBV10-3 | CATTAQLAGTGDTQYF | TGTGCCACGACGGCCCAACTAGCGGGGACAGGAGATACGCAGTATTTT
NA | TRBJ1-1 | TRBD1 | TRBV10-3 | CAITMDRRLNSATEAFF | TGTGCCATCACCATGGACAGGAGGTTAAATTCGGCTACTGAAGCTTTCTTT
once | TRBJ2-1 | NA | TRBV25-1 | CASSEMTASYNEQFF | TGTGCCAGCAGTGAAATGACAGCTTCCTACAATGAGCAGTTCTTC
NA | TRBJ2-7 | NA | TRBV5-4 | CASSLGLDSYEQYF | TGTGCCAGCAGCTTGGGGCTAGACTCCTACGAGCAGTACTTC
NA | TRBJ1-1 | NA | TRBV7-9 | CASSLHQVNTEAFF | TGTGCCAGCAGCTTACACCAAGTGAACACTGAAGCTTTCTTT
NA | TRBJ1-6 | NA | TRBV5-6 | CASGVAGENSPLHF | TGTGCCAGCGGGGTGGCAGGGGAGAATTCACCCCTCCACTTT
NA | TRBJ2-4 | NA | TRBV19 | CASSDPGIAKNIQYF | TGTGCCAGTAGTGATCCAGGGATAGCCAAAAACATTCAGTACTTC
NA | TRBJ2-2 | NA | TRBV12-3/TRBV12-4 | CASSSPARRELFF | TGTGCCAGCAGTTCCCCAGCCCGTAGGGAGCTGTTTTTT
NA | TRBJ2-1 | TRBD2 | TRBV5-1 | CASSQIPGLAGGMDEQFF | TGCGCCAGCAGCCAGATACCGGGACTAGCGGGAGGGATGGATGAGCAGTTCTTC
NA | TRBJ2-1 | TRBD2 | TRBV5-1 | CASSGTSGRGYNEQFF | TGCGCCAGCAGCGGGACTAGCGGGAGAGGGTACAATGAGCAGTTCTTC
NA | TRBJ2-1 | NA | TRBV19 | CASNVGRRSYNEQFF | TGTGCCAGTAATGTAGGGCGCCGCTCCTACAATGAGCAGTTCTTC
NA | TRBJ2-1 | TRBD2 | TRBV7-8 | CASSLDPSGSSYNEQFF | TGTGCCAGCAGCTTGGACCCTAGCGGGAGCTCCTACAATGAGCAGTTCTTC
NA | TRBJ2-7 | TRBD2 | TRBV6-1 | CASSEPGLGEQYF | TGTGCCAGCAGTGAACCGGGACTAGGGGAGCAGTACTTC
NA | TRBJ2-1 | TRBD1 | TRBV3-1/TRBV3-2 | CASSHGTGVNEQFF | TGTGCCAGCAGCCACGGGACAGGGGTTAATGAGCAGTTCTTC
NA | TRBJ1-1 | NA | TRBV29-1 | CSVDSNTEAFF | TGCAGCGTTGACAGTAACACTGAAGCTTTCTTT
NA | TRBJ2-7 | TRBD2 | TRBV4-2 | CASSQAGTSGRYEQYF | TGTGCCAGCAGCCAAGCAGGGACTAGCGGGAGGTACGAGCAGTACTTC
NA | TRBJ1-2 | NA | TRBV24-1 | CATSEPDSYYGYTF | TGTGCCACCAGTGAACCCGACAGTTACTATGGCTACACCTTC
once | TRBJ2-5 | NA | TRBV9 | CASSVFGQETQYF | TGTGCCAGCAGCGTATTCGGACAAGAGACCCAGTACTTC
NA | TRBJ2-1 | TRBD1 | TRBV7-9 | CASTGTVSYNEQFF | TGTGCCAGCACCGGGACAGTCTCCTACAATGAGCAGTTCTTC
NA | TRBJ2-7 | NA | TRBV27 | CASSSRPAGVEQYF | TGTGCCAGCAGTTCACGCCCCGCCGGTGTTGAGCAGTACTTC
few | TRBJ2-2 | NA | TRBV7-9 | CASSLVGEQNTGELFF | TGTGCCAGCAGCTTAGTCGGGGAACAGAACACCGGGGAGCTGTTTTTT
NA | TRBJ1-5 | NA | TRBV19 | CASSLGGIQNQPQHF | TGTGCCAGTAGCCTCGGGGGGATTCAGAATCAGCCCCAGCATTTT
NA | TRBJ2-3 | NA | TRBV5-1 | CASRSSTDTQYF | TGCGCCAGCAGATCTTCCACAGATACGCAGTATTTT
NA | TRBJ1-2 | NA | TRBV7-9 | CASSPSTSYGYTF | TGTGCCAGCAGCCCATCGACAAGCTATGGCTACACCTTC
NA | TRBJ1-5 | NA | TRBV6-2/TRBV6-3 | CASSYWAKNQPQHF | TGTGCCAGCAGTTACTGGGCAAAAAATCAGCCCCAGCATTTT
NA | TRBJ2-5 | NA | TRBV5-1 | CASSTTGILETQYF | TGCGCCAGCAGCACAACAGGGATTCTAGAGACCCAGTACTTC
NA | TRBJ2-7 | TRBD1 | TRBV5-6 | CASSLAGTGGPSYEQYF | TGTGCCAGCAGCTTGGCCGGTACAGGGGGGCCCTCCTACGAGCAGTACTTC
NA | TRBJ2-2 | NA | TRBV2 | CASSDFRQNTGELFF | TGTGCCAGCAGTGACTTTCGACAGAACACCGGGGAGCTGTTTTTT
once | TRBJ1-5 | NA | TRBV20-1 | CSATEPQHF | TGCAGTGCTACGGAGCCCCAGCATTTT
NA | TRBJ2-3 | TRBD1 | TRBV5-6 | CASYRGQRTDTQYF | TGTGCCAGCTACAGGGGACAGCGCACAGATACGCAGTATTTT
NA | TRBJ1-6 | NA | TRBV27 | CASSLSWNSPLHF | TGTGCCAGCAGTTTATCGTGGAATTCACCCCTCCACTTT
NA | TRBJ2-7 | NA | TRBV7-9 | CASSLTDGPYEQYF | TGTGCCAGCAGCCTTACGGACGGGCCCTACGAGCAGTACTTC
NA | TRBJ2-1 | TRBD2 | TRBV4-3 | CASSQESSGREQFF | TGCGCCAGCAGCCAAGAGTCGAGCGGGAGAGAGCAGTTCTTC
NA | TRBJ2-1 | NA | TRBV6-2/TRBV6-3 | CASSGTKWGNEQFF | TGTGCCAGCAGTGGAACTAAATGGGGCAATGAGCAGTTCTTC
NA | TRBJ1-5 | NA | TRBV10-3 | CAIKAGRDNQPQHF | TGTGCCATTAAAGCGGGCAGGGATAATCAGCCCCAGCATTTT
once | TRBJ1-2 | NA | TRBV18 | CASSPRGPLDYGYTF | TGTGCCAGCTCACCTAGGGGACCGCTGGACTATGGCTACACCTTC
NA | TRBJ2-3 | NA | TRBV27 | CASSQNQLLGDTQYF | TGTGCCAGCAGTCAGAACCAACTCCTCGGGGATACGCAGTATTTT
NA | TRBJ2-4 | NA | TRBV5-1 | CASSPSFVPGKENIQYF | TGCGCCAGCAGCCCGAGTTTCGTACCAGGGAAGGAAAACATTCAGTACTTC
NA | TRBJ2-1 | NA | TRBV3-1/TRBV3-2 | CASSLLGAGPHNEQFF | TGTGCCAGCAGCCTCCTAGGGGCGGGGCCACACAATGAGCAGTTCTTC